This T cell receptor (beta chain) originates from a study of T cells in Graves' hyperthyroidism and ophthalmopathy. Amplified regions were TCR beta CDR3 sequences from RNA transcripts. Primed by the HTBI set, a first-round RT-PCR was run on the TCR CDR3. TCRdb itself ran the multiplex PCR reads through MiXCR, one entry per CDR3 protein. The table records about 590,000 distinct CDR3 sequences, approximately 15% of them present only once. To note about this clonotype: The junction and the germline gene differ at one end; a read error may be behind it.

This clonotype was obtained from a woman in her late teens or twenties with Graves' ophthalmopathy. The source material was blood.

This CDR3 is CVSSPGLYNEQFF. In DNA form, the CDR3 reads TGTGTCAGCTCACCAGGGTTATACAATGAGCAGTTCTTC. This rearrangement joins TRBV18 to TRBJ2-1; TRBD1 is a possible D gene (5 bases). The V gene's germline CDR1 is KGHSH and CDR2 LQKENI. The CDR3 sequence is 13 residues long.